This TCR beta chain is from a study of cytomegalovirus exposure and HLA in healthy donors. Looking at the study overall: An early data release held some 85 million unique TCRs from HLA-typed donors.

To note about this clone: Its antigen is not identified.

This CDR3 has 16 amino acids. The J segment lost 2 bases and the V segment lost 3 bases, leaving 13 bases of the junction unmatched. Germline V gene data show CDR1 as GTSNPN and CDR2 as SVGIG (reference sequence). Broader study findings: Apart from CMV serostatus, no immune exposure information was available.

The PCR had 60 Vbeta and 13 Jbeta primers. Sequencing was performed with immunoSEQ multiplex PCR; in TCRdb, only in-frame clones are kept and a portion is missing. Of around 98,000 clones detected, roughly 70% appear once; the ten largest clones hold 2% to 3%. The rearrangement uses TRBV30 and TRBJ2-7; 7 nucleotides align to TRBD2. This receptor was identified in a man aged 50 to 60 in good health and CMV-seronegative. The specimen sequenced was PBMCs. The DNA for the CDR3 is TGTGCCTGGAGGGGGGGGACGTCCCAAAGTGCCTACGAGCAGTACTTC. This gives the protein CAWRGGTSQSAYEQYF.